These 29 T cell receptor beta chains originate from one sample sequenced in a study of early T cells in non-severe SARS-CoV-2 infection. TCRdb re-derived calls from the 5' RACE reads in MiXCR, one entry per CDR3 protein. Counted here are over 45,000 distinct CDR3 sequences, 5.5% to 8.5% occurring once; the ten biggest clones make up approximately 5.5%. Source: whole blood, taken at baseline. Receptors originate from an adult who was a healthcare worker with PCR-confirmed SARS-CoV-2 infection or an uninfected control (not recorded which).

This clonotype was seen at least ten times. V usage is TRBV4-3 and J usage is TRBJ1-3, with D perhaps TRBD1 (5 bases). The V end was cut by 5 bases, the J end by 0 bases, with 14 bases between. Per germline, CDR1 LGHNA and CDR2 YSLEER. The CDR3 extends over 16 amino acids. The CDR3 coding sequence is TGCGCCAGCAGCTCGCGGAGAGGGACCTCTGGAAACACCATATATTTT. Its translation: CASSSRRGTSGNTIYF.

The CDR3, as DNA: TGTGCCAGCAGCCAAGATGTGCGGGGGGCCCCTTACAATGAGCAGTTCTTC. This encodes CASSQDVRGAPYNEQFF. This chain connects TRBV4-2 to TRBJ2-1; the match to TRBD2 covers 8 bases. The V segment lost 0 bases and the J segment 4 bases; nucleotides outside the gene matches: 8. The CDR3 contains 17 residues. Per the germline V gene, CDR1 is LGHNA and CDR2 is YNFKEQ.

This clonotype was seen repeatedly, ten times or more. The chain uses TRBV20-1 and TRBJ2-1, with 9 nucleotides matching TRBD2. The CDR3 consists of 15 residues. Looked up from germline, CDR1 is DFQATT and CDR2 is SNEGSKA (reference sequence). V gave up 0 bases and J gave up 8 bases; unmatched junction bases: 8. This CDR3 reads CSAREGGGAVDEQFF. DNA of the CDR3: TGCAGTGCTAGAGAAGGCGGGGGGGCAGTGGATGAGCAGTTCTTC.

This clonotype was detected a few times. The chain uses TRBV27 and TRBJ1-3; D not certain. Germline-derived CDR1 and CDR2 are MNHEY and SMNVEV (reference sequence). V shed 5 bases and J shed 0 bases, with 11 bases lying between them. This CDR3 spans 15 amino acids. The CDR3: CASSQTAYSGNTIYF. CDR3 in DNA: TGTGCCAGCAGTCAGACGGCTTACTCTGGAAACACCATATATTTT.

The chain uses TRBV9 and TRBJ2-6, with TRBD1 matching over 10 bases. The ends lost 2 bases at V and 3 bases at J; junction bases unmatched: 8. CDR3 length: 18 residues. Germline loops: CDR1 SGDLS, CDR2 YYNGEE. DNA of the CDR3: TGTGCCAGCAGCGTCGATCCGGGACAGGGGTATGGGGCCAACGTCCTGACTTTC. Its protein is CASSVDPGQGYGANVLTF.

The chain uses TRBV5-1 and TRBJ2-1, with D possibly TRBD1 on 6 matching bases. Looked up from germline, CDR1 is SGHRS and CDR2 is YFSETQ. V was cut by 4 bases and J by 6 bases, with 17 bases left in between. The CDR3 runs to 15 residues. The CDR3 is CASSLRGQGANEQFF. The CDR3 region has the DNA TGCGCCAGCAGCCTCAGGGGACAAGGAGCCAATGAGCAGTTCTTC.

This clonotype was seen at least ten times. The chain is built from TRBV18 and TRBJ2-2, with no clear D. The V gene lost 2 bases and the J gene lost 0 bases, with 7 bases spanning the gap. Germline CDR1 KGHSH, CDR2 LQKENI. The CDR3 is 15 residues long. DNA of the CDR3: TGTGCCAGCTCACCATCTGTGGCGAACACCGGGGAGCTGTTTTTT. It is translated as CASSPSVANTGELFF.

This clonotype was picked up many times. The rearrangement uses TRBV4-1 and TRBJ2-2, with 9 bases identical to TRBD1. Germline loops: CDR1 MGHRA, CDR2 YSYEKL. The trim removed 0 bases at V and 4 bases at J, leaving 3 bases unmatched. There are 16 residues in the CDR3. The CDR3 reads CASSQDRQGVTGELFF. The CDR3 region has the DNA TGCGCCAGCAGCCAAGATCGACAGGGGGTCACCGGGGAGCTGTTTTTT.

This clonotype was counted at least ten times. CDR3 in DNA: TGTGCCAGCAGCAGGAACAAGGGAGGGTACCAAGAGACCCAGTACTTC. It codes for CASSRNKGGYQETQYF. This sequence joins TRBV7-9 and TRBJ2-5, with TRBD2 matching 7 bases. Germline V CDR1 and CDR2: SEHNR, FQNEAQ (reference sequence). The CDR3 sequence is 16 residues long. V dropped 5 bases and J dropped 0; count of bases not matched to a gene: 9. Complete variable domain (other parts from reference TRBV7-9 and TRBJ2-5): DTGVSQNPRHKITKRGQNVTFRCDPISEHNRLYWYRQTLGQGPEFLTYFQNEAQLEKSRLLSDRFSAERPKGSFSTLEIQRTEQGDSAMYLCASSRNKGGYQETQYFGPGTRLLVL.

This clonotype showed up many times. The J gene is TRBJ2-7, the V gene TRBV2; TRBD1 is a possible D gene (6 bases). V gave up 11 bases and J gave up 2 bases, with 13 bases separating them. CDR1 and CDR2 from the germline V gene are SNHLY and FYNNEI. The length of the CDR3 is 12 residues. DNA for the CDR3: TGTGCCGGTGCGGACAGAACCTACGAGCAGTACTTC. This encodes CAGADRTYEQYF.

This clonotype was seen a few times. The gene calls are TRBV13 and TRBJ1-5; D is uncertain. Per germline, CDR1 PRHDT and CDR2 FYEKMQ (reference sequence). The CDR3 consists of 15 residues. The ends were cut back, 0 bases at V and 1 base at J, with 7 bases in the middle. The DNA for the CDR3 is TGTGCCAGCAGCTTAGGCCCCGGGAGCAATCAGCCCCAGCATTTT. This codes for CASSLGPGSNQPQHF.

Many counts were recorded for this clonotype. V and J are TRBV7-2 and TRBJ1-1, with 7 positions matching TRBD1. Trimming cost V 3 bases and J 1 base; bases outside gene matches: 5. Per the germline V gene, CDR1 is SGHTA and CDR2 is FQGNSA. The CDR3 is made up of 15 amino acids. CDR3 residues: CASSFAGTANTEAFF. CDR3 nucleotides: TGTGCCAGCAGCTTCGCCGGGACAGCGAACACTGAAGCTTTCTTT.

This clonotype has a count of ten or more. The V gene is TRBV10-3, the J gene TRBJ1-1; TRBD1 might be the D (5 bases). Germline loops: CDR1 ENHRY, CDR2 SYGVKD. V was trimmed by 4 bases and J by 5 bases, leaving 11 bases between them. This CDR3 comprises 13 residues. CDR3 protein: CAISGDGRTEAFF. DNA for the CDR3: TGTGCCATCAGTGGGGACGGAAGGACTGAAGCTTTCTTT.

This clonotype was counted between two and nine times. The chain joins TRBV6-2 or TRBV6-3 to TRBJ2-3; the D is unclear. This CDR3 contains 13 residues. The germline V gene has CDR1 MNHEY and CDR2 SVGEGT. The V end was cut by 3 bases, the J end by 4 bases, with 8 bases between. In DNA, the CDR3 is TGTGCCAGCAGTTATGTTGCAGCAGATACGCAGTATTTT. Translating gives CASSYVAADTQYF.

This clonotype came up many times. This chain joins TRBV4-1 and TRBJ1-1, with D uncertain. Trimming stripped 7 bases from V and 1 base from J, with 16 bases between. Germline values: CDR1 MGHRA, CDR2 YSYEKL. CDR3 length: 15 residues. CDR3 amino acids: CASTFEWSSNTEAFF. The CDR3 DNA follows: TGCGCCAGCACCTTCGAGTGGTCTTCGAACACTGAAGCTTTCTTT.

The chain recombines TRBV3-1 with TRBJ2-7; 11 nucleotides agree with TRBD2. The CDR3 runs to 14 residues. From germline, CDR1 is LGHDT and CDR2 YNNKEL (reference sequence). V gave up 5 bases and J gave up 2 bases; unmatched junction bases: 2. CDR3 sequence: CASSAGLAAYEQYF. CDR3 in DNA: TGTGCCAGCAGCGCGGGACTAGCGGCCTACGAGCAGTACTTC.

For this clonotype: At one of its ends the junction is not consistent with the germline gene, which may arise from a read error. CDR3: CTSSTLAGGTYNEQFF. The CDR3 bases are TGTACCAGCAGTACCCTCGCGGGGGGCACCTACAATGAGCAGTTCTTC. This chain links TRBV6-5 with TRBJ2-1; 8 nucleotides align to TRBD2. The CDR3 is made up of 16 amino acids. Germline loops: CDR1 MNHEY, CDR2 SVGAGI.

This clonotype was observed a few times. This sequence joins TRBV7-9 and TRBJ2-1, with D uncertain. CDR1 and CDR2 (germline): SEHNR, FQNEAQ (reference sequence). This CDR3 spans 15 amino acids. Trimming removed 1 base from V and 9 bases from J, with 16 bases in between. The CDR3 DNA reads as TGTGCCAGCAGCTTAGTAGTTGCAGCCGTGGGTGAGCAGTTCTTC. Translating it yields CASSLVVAAVGEQFF. Drawing the rest from reference TRBV7-9 and TRBJ2-1, the complete variable domain is DTGVSQNPRHKITKRGQNVTFRCDPISEHNRLYWYRQTLGQGPEFLTYFQNEAQLEKSRLLSDRFSAERPKGSFSTLEIQRTEQGDSAMYLCASSLVVAAVGEQFFGPGTRLTVL.

V usage is TRBV4-3 and J usage is TRBJ1-2; 12 bases align to TRBD1. Germline CDR1 LGHNA, CDR2 YSLEER. J was trimmed by 0 bases and V by 3 bases; bases with no gene match: 5. The CDR3 contains 17 residues. The DNA for the CDR3 is TGCGCCAGCAGCCAGGGGGACAGGGGGCGAGCTAACTATGGCTACACCTTC. This encodes CASSQGDRGRANYGYTF.

This clonotype came up a few times. At one end the junction does not follow the germline gene, possibly because of a read error. This sequence joins TRBV20-1 and TRBJ1-4; 7 bases are shared with TRBD1. Looked up from germline, CDR1 is DFQATT and CDR2 is SNEGSKA (reference sequence). The length of the CDR3 is 14 residues. The CDR3 bases are TGCAGTGCGAAAGACAGGGCTCTAGGTGAAATACTGTTTTTT. Protein product: CSAKDRALGEILFF.

This clonotype was counted many times. The chain joins TRBV7-2 to TRBJ2-1; D tentatively fits TRBD1 or TRBD2 (5 bases each). V was shortened by 2 bases and J by 0 bases, with 11 bases between the two germline ends. The CDR3 loop spans 16 amino acids. Germline CDR1 SGHTA, CDR2 FQGNSA. The CDR3 reads CASSLIGTRSYNEQFF. In nucleotides, the CDR3 is TGTGCCAGCAGCTTAATAGGGACGCGCTCCTACAATGAGCAGTTCTTC.

In this sample, this clonotype turned up many times. This chain connects TRBV12-3 or TRBV12-4 to TRBJ1-2, with 11 bases aligning to TRBD1. Trimming at V came to 6 bases and at J to 4 bases, leaving 16 bases not matched to a gene. The CDR3 spans 18 residues. The CDR3 nucleotides are TGTGCCAGCAGCTTCACATCGGGACAGGGGGGACTGGGCTATGGCTACACCTTC. Protein product: CASSFTSGQGGLGYGYTF.

This clonotype came up a few times. This chain joins TRBV6-2 or TRBV6-3 and TRBJ1-4, with D possibly being TRBD1 (6 bases). Germline loops: CDR1 MNHEY, CDR2 SVGEGT. The CDR3 loop spans 16 amino acids. The V and J ends lost 6 bases and 0 bases respectively, with 14 bases between them. The CDR3 region is CASRRGQSATNEKLFF. As DNA, the CDR3 is TGTGCCAGCAGGAGAGGACAGTCCGCAACTAATGAAAAACTGTTTTTT.

In this sample, this clonotype turned up many times. The chain carries TRBV7-2 and TRBJ1-1; 7 nucleotides align to TRBD1. In germline, CDR1 is SGHTA, CDR2 FQGNSA. This CDR3 is built from 14 residues. V shed 6 bases, J shed 6 bases, and the junction held 10 bases outside the gene matches. The CDR3 coding sequence is TGTGCCAGCAGGTCTTTCGGGACAGCCCCTGAAGCTTTCTTT. Amino acids: CASRSFGTAPEAFF.

There are a few counts of this clonotype. This chain uses TRBV29-1 with TRBJ2-7, with TRBD1 identical over 9 bases. With V trimmed by 5 bases and J by 3 bases, 14 bases remained unmatched. Per the germline V gene, CDR1 is SQVTM and CDR2 is ANQGSEA. The CDR3 has 16 residues. The CDR3 loop is CSVTGTGTFICYEQYF. The CDR3 region has the DNA TGCAGCGTTACCGGGACAGGGACATTTATATGCTACGAGCAGTACTTC.

This clonotype was observed a few times. This sequence joins TRBV2 and TRBJ2-7; 9 bases match TRBD2. J gave up 1 base and V 5 bases, and 3 bases lay outside the gene matches. The CDR3 spans 14 residues. The germline V gene encodes CDR1 SNHLY and CDR2 FYNNEI. The CDR3 coding sequence is TGTGCCAGCAGTTTTAGCGGGGGTTCCTACGAGCAGTACTTC. Residues: CASSFSGGSYEQYF.

This clonotype was observed many times. V gene TRBV13 combines with J gene TRBJ2-7, with D tentatively TRBD2 (6 bases). The V gene lost 0 bases and the J gene lost 4 bases, with 13 bases spanning the gap. Germline V gives CDR1 PRHDT, CDR2 FYEKMQ (reference sequence). The CDR3 spans 15 residues. CDR3 protein: CASSLGASVGYEQYF. CDR3 bases: TGTGCCAGCAGCTTAGGGGCTAGCGTTGGATACGAGCAGTACTTC.

This clonotype has a handful of counts. V usage is TRBV28 and J usage is TRBJ2-1, with D maybe TRBD1 (7 bases). The CDR3 extends over 14 amino acids. Germline CDR1 and CDR2: MDHEN and SYDVKM. The V and J ends lost 5 bases and 13 bases respectively, with 21 bases between them. CDR3 protein: CASSLGGEDREQFF. The CDR3 DNA is TGTGCCAGCAGTCTAGGAGGGGAAGACAGGGAACAGTTCTTC.

The V gene is TRBV28, the J gene TRBJ2-3; D may be TRBD2 (5 bases). Deletions cut 6 bases from V and 2 bases from J, with 12 bases between. This CDR3 has 14 residues. Germline V gene lookup returns CDR1 MDHEN and CDR2 SYDVKM. CDR3 amino acids: CASRAGVNTDTQYF. As DNA, the CDR3 is TGTGCCAGCAGGGCCGGGGTGAACACAGATACGCAGTATTTT.